Presented here are 26 T cell receptor beta chains from one specimen sequenced in a study of T cell repertoires in cytomegalovirus infection. The antigens these receptors bind are not known. TCRdb processed the reads anew with MiXCR; each CDR3 protein has one entry. The repertoire consists of 44,000 or so distinct CDR3 sequences, with under 25% occurring once and the leading ten covering around nine tenths. Material: CD8+ T cells from cultured PBMCs, obtained from culture after CMV antigen stimulation. These receptors originate from a human donor in good health (CMV status not recorded). Some clones in this sample may be carry-over from other donors' samples.

This clonotype has just a few counts. V gene TRBV3-1 combines with J gene TRBJ1-2; tentatively, D is TRBD1 (5 bases). This CDR3 has 16 amino acids. V dropped 4 bases and J dropped 3 bases, with 18 bases sitting between them. The germline V gene has CDR1 LGHDT and CDR2 YNNKEL (reference sequence). CDR3 DNA sequence: TGTGCCAGCAGCCCCTATGGGGGTGAGAGTTACTATGGCTACACCTTC. It specifies CASSPYGGESYYGYTF. Looking up the rest from reference TRBV3-1 and TRBJ1-2 gives the full variable domain: DTAVSQTPKYLVTQMGNDKSIKCEQNLGHDTMYWYKQDSKKFLKIMFSYNNKELIINETVPNRFSPKSPDKAHLNLHINSLELGDSAVYFCASSPYGGESYYGYTFGSGTRLTVV.

This clonotype came up a few times. J is TRBJ2-7 and V is TRBV7-9, with D perhaps TRBD1 or TRBD2 (5 bases each). From germline, CDR1 is SEHNR and CDR2 FQNEAQ (reference sequence). The CDR3 loop spans 14 amino acids. Trimming cost V 5 bases and J 4 bases, with 15 bases left between them. The CDR3 reads CASSLPRDPYEQYF. The CDR3 DNA reads TGTGCCAGCAGCCTTCCCCGGGACCCTTACGAGCAGTACTTC.

The chain carries TRBV7-9 and TRBJ2-3; 7 bases map to TRBD1. Germline loops: CDR1 SEHNR, CDR2 FQNEAQ (reference sequence). V was clipped by 3 bases and J by 5 bases; unmatched bases: 17. There are 18 residues in the CDR3. CDR3 sequence reads: CASSFDQQGQGGRDTQYF. The CDR3 bases are TGTGCCAGCAGCTTTGACCAGCAAGGACAAGGGGGCCGAGATACGCAGTATTTT. The whole variable domain, filled in from reference TRBV7-9 and TRBJ2-3, reads DTGVSQNPRHKITKRGQNVTFRCDPISEHNRLYWYRQTLGQGPEFLTYFQNEAQLEKSRLLSDRFSAERPKGSFSTLEIQRTEQGDSAMYLCASSFDQQGQGGRDTQYFGPGTRLTVL.

This clonotype was counted between two and nine times. V and J are TRBV7-6 and TRBJ1-1; possible D gene TRBD1, 5 bases. V was shortened by 6 bases and J by 4 bases, with 12 bases between the two germline ends. The CDR3 runs to 13 residues. The germline CDR1 and CDR2 sequences are SGHVS and FNYEAQ. CDR3 in amino acids: CASSPGGGTEAFF. The CDR3 DNA follows: TGTGCCAGCAGTCCCGGGGGGGGCACTGAAGCTTTCTTT.

This clonotype showed up just a few times. The chain has TRBV12-3 or TRBV12-4 and TRBJ1-1; 8 bases agree with TRBD1. This CDR3 comprises 15 residues. With V trimmed by 6 bases and J by 2 bases, 8 bases remained unmatched. The CDR3 region has the DNA TGTGCCAGCAGCCGCTCTGGGACAGGAAACACTGAAGCTTTCTTT. It translates to CASSRSGTGNTEAFF.

This chain links TRBV29-1 with TRBJ2-1, with unresolved D. Between the trimmed V and J ends, which lost 8 bases and 7 bases, there was a span of 15 bases. The CDR3 runs 12 residues. Per the germline V gene, CDR1 is SQVTM and CDR2 is ANQGSEA. The CDR3 is CSSFSVGNEQFF. The CDR3 DNA reads as TGCAGCTCCTTTAGTGTGGGGAATGAGCAGTTCTTC.

This clonotype was picked up a small number of times. The chain has TRBV7-9 and TRBJ1-5, with TRBD1 identical over 9 bases. Germline loops: CDR1 SEHNR, CDR2 FQNEAQ (reference sequence). Unmatched junction bases numbered 10, after V lost 5 bases and J lost 5 bases. The CDR3 is made up of 16 amino acids. In nucleotides, the CDR3 is TGTGCCAGCAGCGCGACCGGGACAGGGAAAGATCAGCCCCAGCATTTT. Translating gives CASSATGTGKDQPQHF. The full variable domain, rest sourced from reference TRBV7-9 and TRBJ1-5, is DTGVSQNPRHKITKRGQNVTFRCDPISEHNRLYWYRQTLGQGPEFLTYFQNEAQLEKSRLLSDRFSAERPKGSFSTLEIQRTEQGDSAMYLCASSATGTGKDQPQHFGDGTRLSIL.

The J gene is TRBJ1-2, the V gene TRBV6-2 or TRBV6-3; D may be TRBD1 (5 bases). Germline V gives CDR1 MNHEY, CDR2 SVGEGT. Trimming pared 0 bases from V and 1 base from J, leaving 9 bases between. The CDR3 sequence is 15 residues long. The CDR3 region has the DNA TGTGCCAGCAGTTACTCGACAGACCTTAACTATGGCTACACCTTC. This translates into CASSYSTDLNYGYTF.

This chain connects TRBV12-3 or TRBV12-4 to TRBJ2-7; D is uncertain. This CDR3 spans 13 amino acids. V lost 6 bases, J lost 2 bases, and 11 bases lay in between. CDR3 DNA: TGTGCCAGCAGCGCGGACGGGCCCTACGAGCAGTACTTC. The encoded protein is CASSADGPYEQYF.

The rearrangement joins TRBV5-1 to TRBJ2-1, with TRBD1 as a possible D gene (5 bases). The V end lost 4 bases, the J end lost 8 bases, and 19 bases lay between the germline ends. Germline lookup yields CDR1 SGHRS and CDR2 YFSETQ. The CDR3 is 15 residues long. CDR3 bases: TGCGCCAGCAGCCCCACCTGGGGCTTAGGGTATGAGCAGTTCTTC. It specifies CASSPTWGLGYEQFF. The full variable domain, rest sourced from reference TRBV5-1 and TRBJ2-1, is KAGVTQTPRYLIKTRGQQVTLSCSPISGHRSVSWYQQTPGQGLQFLFEYFSETQRNKGNFPGRFSGRQFSNSRSEMNVSTLELGDSALYLCASSPTWGLGYEQFFGPGTRLTVL.

The table lists this clonotype with a few counts. The chain is built from TRBV4-1 and TRBJ2-7; 11 bases match TRBD2. Germline-derived CDR1 and CDR2 are MGHRA and YSYEKL. Germline trimming cut 1 base from V and 4 bases from J; bases unmatched to any gene: 3. The CDR3 has 15 amino acids. The chain's CDR3 is CASSQVAGGRYEQYF. CDR3 DNA: TGCGCCAGCAGCCAAGTAGCGGGGGGGCGATACGAGCAGTACTTC.

This clonotype was counted a few times. The V and J genes are TRBV12-3 or TRBV12-4 and TRBJ1-1, with D possibly TRBD1 on 5 matching bases. This CDR3 region has 14 residues. V lost 6 bases and J lost 1, with 12 bases in between. CDR3 nucleotide sequence: TGTGCCAGCAGCGGGGGGGACGCGAACACTGAAGCTTTCTTT. Translating it yields CASSGGDANTEAFF.

The V gene is TRBV7-7, the J gene TRBJ2-1; 15 bases map to TRBD2. Per the germline V gene, CDR1 is SSHAT and CDR2 is FNYEAQ (reference sequence). This CDR3 spans 15 amino acids. V lost 5 bases and J lost 8; bases outside the gene matches: 4. Here the CDR3 reads CASSHGLAGGDEQFF. The CDR3, as DNA: TGTGCCAGCAGCCACGGACTAGCGGGAGGGGATGAGCAGTTCTTC.

V gene TRBV6-2 or TRBV6-3 combines with J gene TRBJ2-7, with D possibly matching TRBD2 (5 bases). Germline CDR1 MNHEY, CDR2 SVGEGT. V gave up 5 bases and J gave up 2 bases, with 13 bases separating them. The CDR3 totals 14 residues. The CDR3 region has the DNA TGTGCCAGCAGTGGACGGGGAGTGCCCTACGAGCAGTACTTC. As protein: CASSGRGVPYEQYF.

V and J are TRBV7-9 and TRBJ1-1; D is possibly TRBD1 (6 bases). Trimming cost V 6 bases and J 1 base, with 12 bases left between them. CDR3 length: 14 amino acids. Germline loops: CDR1 SEHNR, CDR2 FQNEAQ (reference sequence). The CDR3 DNA reads as TGTGCCAGCAGGGGGGGGCAGAGGAACACTGAAGCTTTCTTT. Translation: CASRGGQRNTEAFF.

This clonotype has more than one count but fewer than ten. The CDR3 nucleotides read TGTGCCAGTAGTATGAATAGGCACGGGGCTAATAGCAATCAGCCCCAGCATTTT. Translated, it gives CASSMNRHGANSNQPQHF. The chain joins TRBV19 to TRBJ1-5, with D tentatively TRBD1 (5 bases). Germline CDR1 is LNHDA and CDR2 is SQIVND (reference sequence). Trimming shortened V by 3 bases and J by 0 bases, and 18 bases separated the two germline ends. The CDR3 sequence is 18 residues long.

This sequence joins TRBV4-3 and TRBJ1-5; 11 bases match TRBD1. Germline CDR1 is LGHNA and CDR2 is YSLEER. This CDR3 region has 15 residues. The trim removed 4 bases at V and 5 bases at J, leaving 4 bases unmatched. CDR3: CASSPGTGGYQPQHF. DNA for the CDR3: TGCGCCAGCAGCCCCGGGACAGGGGGATATCAGCCCCAGCATTTT.

The sample holds many counts of this clonotype. The gene calls are TRBV10-3 and TRBJ2-7; 8 bases agree with TRBD2. The CDR3 sequence is 13 residues long. Germline loops: CDR1 ENHRY, CDR2 SYGVKD. Unmatched junction bases numbered 5, after V lost 10 bases and J lost 0 bases. The CDR3 nucleotides are TGTGCCACCGCAGCGGGGGACTCCTACGAGCAGTACTTC. It is translated as CATAAGDSYEQYF.

V usage is TRBV6-1 and J usage is TRBJ2-5; D might be TRBD1 (5 bases). The CDR3 is 15 residues long. Germline CDR1 and CDR2: MNHNS and SASEGT. Trimming took off 2 bases at V and 4 bases at J, with 14 bases between the two ends. Written as DNA, the CDR3 is TGTGCCAGCAGTGAACCTCCCCAGGGTTTAGAGACCCAGTACTTC. This encodes CASSEPPQGLETQYF.

This sequence joins TRBV4-1 and TRBJ2-1; 9 nucleotides align to TRBD1. Germline assignment: CDR1 MGHRA and CDR2 YSYEKL. V was clipped by 6 bases and J by 5 bases; unmatched bases: 8. CDR3 size: 15 residues. The DNA for the CDR3 is TGCGCCAGCAGATACCGGGACAGGGACAACAATGAGCAGTTCTTC. Protein: CASRYRDRDNNEQFF.

This clonotype was seen a handful of times. J is TRBJ2-7 and V is TRBV7-6, with 11 bases fitting TRBD2. Trimming cost V 5 bases and J 2 bases; bases outside gene matches: 8. The germline gives CDR1 SGHVS, CDR2 FNYEAQ. This CDR3 has 16 residues. The CDR3 DNA reads as TGTGCCAGCAGCCTGGGGACTAGCGGACCCCCCTACGAGCAGTACTTC. This gives the protein CASSLGTSGPPYEQYF.

This rearrangement joins TRBV4-1 to TRBJ1-2; a weak D match, TRBD1 (6 bases). The CDR3 totals 14 residues. V lost 5 bases and J lost 6, with 16 bases in between. Germline loops: CDR1 MGHRA, CDR2 YSYEKL. CDR3 DNA sequence: TGCGCCAGCAGCATAGAGGGGGACATGGATGGCTACACCTTC. This gives the protein CASSIEGDMDGYTF.

The gene calls are TRBV7-2 and TRBJ2-7; D is perhaps TRBD1 or TRBD2 (5 bases each). The CDR3 consists of 16 residues. Germline CDR1 is SGHTA and CDR2 is FQGNSA. V shed 4 bases and J shed 2 bases, with 18 bases lying between them. The DNA for the CDR3 is TGTGCCAGCAGCTCTAGAGGGGACGGCCCAGCCTACGAGCAGTACTTC. It yields the protein CASSSRGDGPAYEQYF.

In its sample, this clonotype was seen many times. The chain has TRBV7-8 and TRBJ1-2; 7 nucleotides match TRBD1. The CDR3 is 17 amino acids. Germline CDR1 and CDR2: SGHVS and FQNEAQ. V lost 5 bases to trimming and J lost 6 bases; unmatched junction nucleotides: 18. The CDR3 spells CASSPIPQGQISDGYTF. The CDR3 coding sequence is TGTGCCAGCAGCCCTATCCCACAGGGACAGATTTCGGATGGCTACACCTTC.

The rearrangement uses TRBV7-2 and TRBJ2-7; D gene uncertain. V was clipped by 7 bases and J by 9 bases, with 16 bases between them. There are 12 residues in the CDR3. CDR1 SGHTA and CDR2 FQGNSA come from the germline V gene. CDR3 protein: CASTFLPLGQYF. The DNA of the CDR3 is TGTGCCAGCACTTTCCTCCCCCTCGGGCAGTACTTC.

V is TRBV7-9 and J is TRBJ1-4; D gene ambiguous. Germline CDR1 reads SEHNR; CDR2 reads FQNEAQ (reference sequence). The CDR3 is 14 amino acids. Trimming shortened V by 0 bases and J by 5 bases, and 7 bases separated the two germline ends. The CDR3, as DNA: TGTGCCAGCAGCTTAGCCGGTAGAAATGAAAAACTGTTTTTT. It codes for CASSLAGRNEKLFF.